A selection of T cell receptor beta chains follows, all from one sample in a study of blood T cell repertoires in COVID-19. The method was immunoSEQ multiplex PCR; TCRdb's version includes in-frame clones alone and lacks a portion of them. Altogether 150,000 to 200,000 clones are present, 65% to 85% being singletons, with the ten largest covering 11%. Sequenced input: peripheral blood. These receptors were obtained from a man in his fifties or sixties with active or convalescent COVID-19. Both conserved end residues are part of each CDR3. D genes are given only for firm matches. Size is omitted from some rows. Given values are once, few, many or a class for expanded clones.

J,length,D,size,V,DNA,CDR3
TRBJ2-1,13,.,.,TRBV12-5,TGTGCTAGTGCCCCAACTAGCTTCGATGAGCAGTTCTTC,CASAPTSFDEQFF
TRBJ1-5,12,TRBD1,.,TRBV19,TGTGCCAGTTCGGACAGGGGGTCGCCCCAGCATTTT,CASSDRGSPQHF
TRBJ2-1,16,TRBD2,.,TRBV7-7,TGTGCTAGCAGCCTCCTGCTAGCGGGCCCCGGCAATGAGCAGTTCTTC,CASSLLLAGPGNEQFF
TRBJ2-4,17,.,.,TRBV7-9,TGTGCCAGCAGCTTGGTTGGGCAGGAGGTAGCCAAAAACATTCAGTACTTC,CASSLVGQEVAKNIQYF
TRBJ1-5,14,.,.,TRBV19,TGTGCCAGTAGTATAGATGAGGGAAATCAGCCCCAGCATTTT,CASSIDEGNQPQHF
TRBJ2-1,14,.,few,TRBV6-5,TGTGCCAGCAGTCCAAGTGACATGTATTATGAGCAGTTCTTC,CASSPSDMYYEQFF
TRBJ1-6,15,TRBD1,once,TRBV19,TGTGCCAGTAGTGCCTTCAGGGGGCAAAATTCACCCCTCCACTTT,CASSAFRGQNSPLHF
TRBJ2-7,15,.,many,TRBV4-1,TGCGCCAGCAGCCAAGAGAGGGGGGGCCTGTACGAGCAGTACTTC,CASSQERGGLYEQYF
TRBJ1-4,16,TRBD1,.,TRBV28,TGTGCCAGCAGTTTAACCCACGGGACAGGGATTGAAAAACTGTTTTTT,CASSLTHGTGIEKLFF
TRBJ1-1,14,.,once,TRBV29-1,TGCAGCGCCCGGGCCCGGGACACGAACACTGAAGCTTTCTTT,CSARARDTNTEAFF
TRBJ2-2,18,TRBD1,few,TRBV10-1,TGCGCCAGCAGTGAGTCGACTGGACAGGGGCCGAACACCGGGGAGCTGTTTTTT,CASSESTGQGPNTGELFF
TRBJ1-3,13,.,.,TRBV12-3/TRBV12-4,TGTGCCAGCACCCCGTCAGGGGGAAACACCATATATTTT,CASTPSGGNTIYF
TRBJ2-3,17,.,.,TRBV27,TGTGCCAGCAGACGCTCCCCAATAGCGGTTAGCACAGATACGCAGTATTTT,CASRRSPIAVSTDTQYF
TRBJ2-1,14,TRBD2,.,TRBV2,TGTGCCAGCAGTAGAAGGACTAGCCATTATGAGCAGTTCTTC,CASSRRTSHYEQFF
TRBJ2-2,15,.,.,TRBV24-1,TGTGCCACCAGTGACCCCCGGACTGGGAGCGGGGAGCTGTTTTTT,CATSDPRTGSGELFF
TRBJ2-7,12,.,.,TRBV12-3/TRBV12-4,TGTGCCAGCAGCCGACTGAATTACGAGCAGTACTTC,CASSRLNYEQYF
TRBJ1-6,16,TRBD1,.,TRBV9,TGTGCCAGCAGCGTAGAGACAGGGGGCGGGAGTTCACCCCTCCACTTT,CASSVETGGGSSPLHF
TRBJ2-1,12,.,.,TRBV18,TGTGCCAGCTCACCACTCGGGGATGAGCAGTTCTTC,CASSPLGDEQFF
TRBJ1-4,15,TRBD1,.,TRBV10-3,TGTGCCATCAGTGCCACAGGGGCAACTAATGAAAAACTGTTTTTT,CAISATGATNEKLFF
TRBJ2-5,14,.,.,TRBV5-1,TGCGCCAGCAGCACGGGACAAATCCAAGAGACCCAGTACTTC,CASSTGQIQETQYF
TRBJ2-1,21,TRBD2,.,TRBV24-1,TGTGCCACCAGTGATTTGCACGGGACTAGCGGTACCTCTAGCTCCTACAATGAGCAGTTCTTC,CATSDLHGTSGTSSSYNEQFF
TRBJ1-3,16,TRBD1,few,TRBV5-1,TGCGCCAGCAGCCCTAGGACAGGGGGCTCTGGAAACACCATATATTTT,CASSPRTGGSGNTIYF
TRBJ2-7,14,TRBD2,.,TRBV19,TGTGCCAGTAGTGTAGCGGGAGTTGGTTACGAGCAGTACTTC,CASSVAGVGYEQYF
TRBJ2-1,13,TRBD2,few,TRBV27,TGTGCCAGCAGACTAGCGGGGACCAATGAGCAGTTCTTC,CASRLAGTNEQFF
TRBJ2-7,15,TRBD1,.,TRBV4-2,TGTGCCAGCAGCCAAGGGGACAGGGTCGTCGACGAGCAGTACTTC,CASSQGDRVVDEQYF
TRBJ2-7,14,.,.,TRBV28,TGTGCCAGCAGTACCGGACAGAGCTCCTACGAGCAGTACTTC,CASSTGQSSYEQYF
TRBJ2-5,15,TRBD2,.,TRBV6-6,TGTGCCAGCAGCCACGGGACTAGCGGGAAGGAGACCCAGTACTTC,CASSHGTSGKETQYF
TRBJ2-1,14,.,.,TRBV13,TGTGCCAGCAGCCCCCCTTCGGGATACAATGAGCAGTTCTTC,CASSPPSGYNEQFF
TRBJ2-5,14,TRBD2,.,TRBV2,TGTGCCAGCCGGTACGGGGGGGCCGCAGAGACCCAGTACTTC,CASRYGGAAETQYF
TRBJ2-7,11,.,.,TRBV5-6,TGTGCCAGCAGCTTGCGGTACGAGCAGTACTTC,CASSLRYEQYF
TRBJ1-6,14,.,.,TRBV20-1,TGCAGTGCTAGTGACGGCAGGGATAATTCACCCCTCCACTTT,CSASDGRDNSPLHF
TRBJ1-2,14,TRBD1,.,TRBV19,TGTGCCAGTAGTATCCTAAGGACAGGCTATGGCTACACCTTC,CASSILRTGYGYTF
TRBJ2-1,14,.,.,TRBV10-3,TGTGCCATCAGTGAGTCCCAGGGAATCAATGAGCAGTTCTTC,CAISESQGINEQFF
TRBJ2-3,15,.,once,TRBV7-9,TGTGCCAGCAGCTTAGCGGGCAGGAGCACAGATACGCAGTATTTT,CASSLAGRSTDTQYF
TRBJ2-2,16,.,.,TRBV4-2,TGTGCCAGCAGCCAGCGGGCGGACGATAGCACCGGGGAGCTGTTTTTT,CASSQRADDSTGELFF
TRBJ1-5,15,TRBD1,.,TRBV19,TGTGCCAGTACCTCCGGACAGGGCGGCAATCAGCCCCAGCATTTT,CASTSGQGGNQPQHF
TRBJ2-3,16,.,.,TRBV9,TGTGCCAGCAGCGCTCGACCTCTTGGCGGCTCAGATACGCAGTATTTT,CASSARPLGGSDTQYF
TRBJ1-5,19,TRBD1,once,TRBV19,TGTGCCAGTAGTATAGATCGTTTACAGGGGCAAGGTAGCAATCAGCCCCAGCATTTT,CASSIDRLQGQGSNQPQHF
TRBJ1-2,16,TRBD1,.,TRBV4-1,TGCGCCAGCAGCCAAGATCCATTGGGACAGGGTGGTGGCTACACCTTC,CASSQDPLGQGGGYTF
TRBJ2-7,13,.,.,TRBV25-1,TGTGCCAGCAGGGGGACAATTAGACACGAGCAGTACTTC,CASRGTIRHEQYF
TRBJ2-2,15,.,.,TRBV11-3,TGTGCCAGCAGCTTAGAGGGGGGGAACACCGGGGAGCTGTTTTTT,CASSLEGGNTGELFF
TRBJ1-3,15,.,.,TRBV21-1,TGTGCCAGCAGCAAGGACAGGGTATCTGGAAACACCATATATTTT,CASSKDRVSGNTIYF
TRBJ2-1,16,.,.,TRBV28,TGTGCCAGCAGAGCCCCGGCCCCCCAGGGGCTCTATGAGCAGTTCTTC,CASRAPAPQGLYEQFF
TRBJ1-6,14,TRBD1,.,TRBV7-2,TGTGCCAGCACCGACCCGGGACAGAGATTTCCCCTCCACTTT,CASTDPGQRFPLHF
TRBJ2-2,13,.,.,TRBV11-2,TGTGCCAGCAGCCTCGGCGGGACCGGGGAGCTGTTTTTT,CASSLGGTGELFF
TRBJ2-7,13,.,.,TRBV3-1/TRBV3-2,TGTGCCAGCAGCCAAGATGTGGGGCACGAGCAGTACTTC,CASSQDVGHEQYF
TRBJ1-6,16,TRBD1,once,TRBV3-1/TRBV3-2,TGTGCCAGCAGCCAAACTGACAGGGGCGTCGGTTCACCCCTCCACTTT,CASSQTDRGVGSPLHF
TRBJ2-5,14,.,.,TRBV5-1,TGCGCCAGCAGCTTGACAGTACCACGAGAGACCCAGTACTTC,CASSLTVPRETQYF
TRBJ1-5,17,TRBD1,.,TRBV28,TGTGCCAGCACTCCCCCCCCCGGGACAGGGAGCAATCAGCCCCAGCATTTT,CASTPPPGTGSNQPQHF
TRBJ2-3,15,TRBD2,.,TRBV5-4,TGTGCCAGCAGCCGACTAGCGGGAGGGACAGATACGCAGTATTTT,CASSRLAGGTDTQYF
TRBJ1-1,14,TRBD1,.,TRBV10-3,TGTGCCATCAGCCGGACAGGCGAGGACACTGAAGCTTTCTTT,CAISRTGEDTEAFF
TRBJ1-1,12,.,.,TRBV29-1,TGCAGCGCCGCGCCTCTGAACACTGAAGCTTTCTTT,CSAAPLNTEAFF
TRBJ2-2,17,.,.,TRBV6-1,TGTGCCAGCAGTGAAGCAGCCGGGATTAACCCAACCGGGGAGCTGTTTTTT,CASSEAAGINPTGELFF
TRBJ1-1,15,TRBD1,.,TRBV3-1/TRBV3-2,TGTGCCAGCAGACCTAGGGGGACAGGTCCCTCGGGAGCTTTCTTT,CASRPRGTGPSGAFF